The entry below describes one TCR beta chain. The data are from a study of cytotoxic CD8 clonotypes in ibrutinib-treated CLL. The CDR3 consists of 12 residues. The germline gives CDR1 MGHDK, CDR2 SYGVNS. V dropped 5 bases and J dropped 1 base, with 5 bases sitting between them. Assay: immunoSEQ multiplex PCR; the TCRdb copy retains only in-frame clones and omits some. The sample holds about 140,000 clones, around 80% seen once. The rearrangement joins TRBV25-1 to TRBJ1-1; no reliable D call. The input for sequencing was PBMCs, taken after 36 months of ibrutinib treatment. This TCR came from a human donor with chronic lymphocytic leukemia. The CDR3: CASSLENTEAFF. Written as DNA, the CDR3 is TGTGCCAGCAGTCTTGAGAACACTGAAGCTTTCTTT.